One T cell receptor beta chain is described in this entry. The antigen is undetermined. This entry is derived from a study of cytomegalovirus exposure and HLA in healthy donors. Whole-study findings and limits: Among immune exposure information, only CMV serostatus was available. In a later analysis, at a false discovery rate of 0.05, under 20,000 TCR beta sequences were associated with HLA alleles. The classifier reportedly diagnosed cytomegalovirus status with high sensitivity and specificity. Judged likely to be a sequencing artifact was a cluster of highly shared sequence variants.

The PCR had 60 Vbeta and 13 Jbeta primers. Generated by immunoSEQ multiplex PCR, the TCRdb table keeps only in-frame clones and is missing some. The table includes around 200,000 clones, around 86% detected once. The CDR3 runs 15 residues. V lost 1 base, J lost 4 bases, and 6 bases stayed unmatched. From germline, CDR1 is LGHNA and CDR2 YNFKEQ. The clonotype originates from a woman aged 50 to 60 in good health and CMV-seropositive. The rearrangement joins TRBV4-2 to TRBJ2-7; 8 bases line up with TRBD1. Sequenced material: PBMCs. CDR3 loop: CASSQGPRGQYEQYF. The CDR3 coding sequence is TGTGCCAGCAGCCAAGGGCCCAGGGGGCAGTACGAGCAGTACTTC.